This T cell receptor (beta chain) was retrieved from a study of beta chain features in type 1 diabetes. Sorting with CD45RO/CCR7/CD25/CD127/CD95/CD27 yielded naive, central memory, regulatory and stem-like memory CD4+ cells. Note on this clone: Its antigen is still unknown.

The investigators reverse transcribed all of the isolated RNA, so they sequenced expressed TCRB transcripts. Method: immunoSEQ multiplex PCR; TCRdb's copy keeps in-frame clones and lacks some. The profile shows hundreds of thousands of clones, roughly an eighth of them singletons. Study results and limitations: In every one of the four CD4+ subsets, TCRB CDR3s were moderately but significantly shorter in Type 1 diabetes patients. Naive, central memory and Treg TCRB repertoires appeared more alike in patients than in healthy donors.

V lost 8 bases, J lost 8 bases, and 22 bases lay in between. Per the germline V gene, CDR1 is LNHNV and CDR2 is YYDKDF (reference sequence). The CDR3 loop spans 16 amino acids. The rearrangement joins TRBV15 to TRBJ1-6, with D tentatively TRBD1 (6 bases). This clonotype was obtained from a man younger than 35 with type 1 diabetes. The material sequenced was naive CD4+ T cells from blood. CDR3 DNA: TGTGCCACCCATTTGTTTCCTCAGGGGATGGATTCACCCCTCCACTTT. It is translated as CATHLFPQGMDSPLHF. Filled out from reference TRBV15 and TRBJ1-6, the complete variable domain reads DAMVIQNPRYQVTQFGKPVTLSCSQTLNHNVMYWYQQKSSQAPKLLFHYYDKDFNNEADTPDNFQSRRPNTSFCFLDIRSPGLGDTAMYLCATHLFPQGMDSPLHFGNGTRLTVT.